This T cell receptor beta chain was sequenced for a study of cytomegalovirus exposure and HLA in healthy donors. Study-wide points: Analyses of presence/absence relied on an assumption of roughly uniform sequencing depth across donors. The authors excluded some V segments, including TRBV6-2 and TRBV6-3, as indistinguishable. The study designated some 180 TCR beta chains cytomegalovirus-associated. High specificity and sensitivity for cytomegalovirus status were reported for the classifier.

On this clone itself: Its antigen remains unidentified. Additional DNA sequences in this sample encode the identical CDR3.

60 Vbeta and 13 Jbeta primers were used in PCR. Libraries were prepared by immunoSEQ multiplex PCR; TCRdb keeps only in-frame clonotypes and omits some of them. The sample yields roughly 76,000 clones, 79% seen once. Germline V gene sequence: CDR1 MDHEN, CDR2 SYDVKM. Trimming removed 2 bases from V and 4 bases from J, with 2 bases in between. The CDR3 totals 11 residues. The sequenced material came from PBMCs. The genes are TRBV28 and TRBJ2-5; D remains ambiguous. This TCR derives from a young man in good health and CMV-seronegative. The CDR3 here is CASSLRETQYF. DNA of the CDR3: TGTGCCAGCAGTTTACGAGAGACCCAGTACTTC.